Detailed here is one T cell receptor (beta chain). This specimen belongs to a study of blood T cell repertoires in COVID-19. The CDR3 spans 16 residues. V lost 3 bases, J lost 2 bases, and 17 bases lay in between. The germline CDR1 and CDR2 sequences are SGHTA and FQGNSA. Original processing methods: Counts of nucleated cells, estimated from reference gene primer amplification, were obtained. Assay used: immunoSEQ multiplex PCR; TCRdb lists only in-frame clones, some missing. V and J calls and clone size are given by that table; D and trimming were obtained from the DNA. The sample carries roughly 100,000 clones, 89% recorded once.

The genes are TRBV7-2 and TRBJ2-7; a weak D match, TRBD2 (6 bases). This receptor was obtained from a woman of 80 years or more with active COVID-19. The specimen was peripheral blood. CDR3 bases: TGTGCCAGCAGCTTCTCTGGGGGGAGGCTCGCCTACGAGCAGTACTTC. This codes for CASSFSGGRLAYEQYF.